This T cell receptor (beta chain) came from a study of blood T cell repertoires in COVID-19 (dated by TCRdb to 2019 to 2021). Background for the entire study: Samples from collaborators originated in the United States, Italy and Spain and spanned both the acute and convalescent phases of COVID-19. The prospective study material was composed of cDNA or gDNA derived from T cells, B-cell-depleted T cells, or PBMCs. Deeply sampled blood TCRbeta repertoires from subjects exposed to, actively infected with, or recovered from COVID-19 were included in the dataset. The repertoires were released in a freely available public database intended as a resource for research on the immune response to SARS-CoV-2. Samples were obtained from the ongoing ImmuneRACE study (first 160 participants) and from 1,254 subjects provided by 6 global collaborators. Sample metadata almost always included a de-identified subject ID, COVID-19 status, age in years and sex. HLA class I and class II types, where available, came from metadata supplied by the sample provider rather than from assay-based typing. Overall study results and their limits: How much clinical and demographic metadata was included differed by source and by participant, and the metadata was provided uncurated.

In the germline V gene, CDR1 corresponds to SGHDT and CDR2 to YYEEEE. The CDR3 contains 12 residues, cysteine and phenylalanine counted. Kept here is only the CDR3 DNA, which spans 36 bases and is read in frame from base 1. The V end loses 4 bases and the J end loses 7 bases, and a stretch of 11 bases separates them. A note on this clone: Its antigen is currently not known. No much larger clone exists at a distance of one base, and base qualities are not known.

Each collaborating institution followed its own protocols to collect whole blood in K2EDTA tubes. For TCRbeta analysis, collaborators shipped samples as frozen whole blood, isolated PBMCs, or DNA extracted from either of those sample types. TCRbeta CDR3 regions were amplified from genomic DNA using the immunoSEQ Assay, a bias-controlled multiplex PCR. The original methods were these. The number of nucleated cells in each sample was estimated by amplification of reference gene primers within the assay. Sequence reads were collapsed and filtered to measure the absolute abundance of every unique TCRbeta CDR3 rearrangement. Productive Simpson clonality was computed per sample as the square root of Simpson's diversity index over productive rearrangements. TCRdb carries this immuneACCESS record with in-frame sequences only. Its versions omit some clonotypes, under half of them owing to an unresolved V gene in the studies checked, with the rest unexplained. The D gene and trimming were derived from the DNA, and the V and J assignments and clone size from that table. Present in this sample are 390,000 or so clones, around 86% of which were seen just once. The top ten clones comprise about 1.5% of the sample.

The specimen was peripheral blood. The chain employs TRBV5-6 and TRBJ2-5, with a weak D call of TRBD2 (5 bases match). This TCR was sampled from a woman in her twenties or thirties with active or convalescent COVID-19. The DNA sequence is TGTGCCAGCAGCCTGCGTGGAGGGACCCAGTACTTC. Its translation is CASSLRGGTQYF. Outside the CDR3, residues come from the reference TRBV5-6 and TRBJ2-5 proteins, so the full variable domain is: DAGVTQSPTHLIKTRGQQVTLRCSPKSGHDTVSWYQQALGQGPQFIFQYYEEEERQRGNFPDRFSGHQFPNYSSELNVNALLLGDSALYLCASSLRGGTQYFGPGTRLLVL.